The rows below give T cell receptor beta chains drawn from one sample of a study of shared clonotypes between healthy human individuals. Data came from immunoSEQ multiplex PCR; TCRdb stores just in-frame clones and leaves some out. The sample carries fewer than 1 million clones, 90% to 98% recorded once. Sequencing input: naive CD8+ T cells sorted from blood. Source of these receptors: a man younger than 45 in good health. Both conserved end residues are part of each CDR3. Fields, in order: J gene, V gene, clone size, D gene, CDR3 DNA, CDR3 protein. A D gene is named only where the DNA matches it firmly. A clone size is listed for some rows: how often the clone was seen (once, few, many), or a class if it is expanded.

TRBJ1-5 | TRBV27 | NA | NA | TGTGCCAGCAGTTTATCATCCAGTACCCAGCCCCAGCATTTT | CASSLSSSTQPQHF
TRBJ2-3 | TRBV18 | NA | NA | TGTGCCAGCTCACCTTCCGGGGAGAATTTTCGGGGCACAGATACGCAGTATTTT | CASSPSGENFRGTDTQYF
TRBJ2-3 | TRBV9 | NA | TRBD2 | TGTGCCAGCAGCCGCCGGACTAGCGGGAGCACTGATACGCAGTATTTT | CASSRRTSGSTDTQYF
TRBJ2-7 | TRBV5-4 | NA | NA | TGTGCCAGCAGCTCGGACGAAGGGGACTGGCAGTACTTC | CASSSDEGDWQYF
TRBJ2-1 | TRBV5-1 | NA | NA | TGCGCCAGCAGCTTGGCAGTAAGCCTAAGCTCCTACAATGAGCAGTTCTTC | CASSLAVSLSSYNEQFF
TRBJ2-7 | TRBV7-7 | NA | TRBD1 | TGTGCCAGCAGCCACGACAGGGTCGAAAAGTTGGACGAGCAGTACTTC | CASSHDRVEKLDEQYF
TRBJ2-7 | TRBV6-5 | NA | NA | TGTGCCAGCATCAGACAGTGGCAGGGAGCCTACGAGCAGTACTTC | CASIRQWQGAYEQYF
TRBJ2-6 | TRBV27 | NA | TRBD1 | TGTGCCAGCATGCAGGGGGTTGTACCTGAGAGGGCCAACGTCCTGACTTTC | CASMQGVVPERANVLTF
TRBJ2-7 | TRBV7-8 | NA | NA | TGTGCCAGCAGCTTAGCAGGGTTATCCTACGAGCAGTACTTC | CASSLAGLSYEQYF
TRBJ2-3 | TRBV7-9 | NA | TRBD1 | TGTGCCAGCAGTTTCCAGGGGGTTGAGCAGTATTTT | CASSFQGVEQYF
TRBJ2-7 | TRBV27 | once | NA | TGTGCCAGCAGTTTGCAGGGTTCGGGTTCCTACGAGCAGTACTTC | CASSLQGSGSYEQYF
TRBJ2-7 | TRBV27 | NA | NA | TGTGCCAGCAGTTTAAAGTCGAGCTCCTACGAGCAGTACTTC | CASSLKSSSYEQYF
TRBJ2-3 | TRBV19 | NA | TRBD1 | TGTGCCAGTAGCAAACGACAGGGTTTAGATACGCAGTATTTT | CASSKRQGLDTQYF
TRBJ2-4 | TRBV2 | NA | NA | TGTGCCAGCAAGTCCCTTATTCAGTACTTC | CASKSLIQYF
TRBJ2-7 | TRBV29-1 | NA | NA | TGCAGCGTTGAAGGGTCGTCCAGGGGAGAGTACGAGCAGTACTTC | CSVEGSSRGEYEQYF
TRBJ2-7 | TRBV4-1 | NA | TRBD2 | TGCGCCAGCAGCCAAGACGGGAGCGGGAATCCCTACGAGCAGTACTTC | CASSQDGSGNPYEQYF
TRBJ2-3 | TRBV9 | NA | TRBD2 | TGTGCCAGCAGCCTACGACTAGCGGGACTTACAGATACGCAGTATTTT | CASSLRLAGLTDTQYF
TRBJ2-1 | TRBV7-8 | NA | TRBD2 | TGTGCCAGCAGCTTAAGAGCGGGAGGGGGAAATGAGCAGTTCTTC | CASSLRAGGGNEQFF
TRBJ2-4 | TRBV27 | NA | TRBD2 | TGTGCCAGCAGTGACGGGACTAGCGGAAGGATTCAGTACTTC | CASSDGTSGRIQYF
TRBJ1-2 | TRBV5-4 | NA | TRBD1 | TGTGCCAGCAGCTCACCGGGACAGGGGGCATTCAGCTATGGCTACACCTTC | CASSSPGQGAFSYGYTF
TRBJ2-1 | TRBV7-9 | NA | TRBD2 | TGTGCCAGCAGCCTCCTAGCGGGAGGGCGCAATGAGCAGTTCTTC | CASSLLAGGRNEQFF
TRBJ2-5 | TRBV11-2 | NA | NA | TGTGCCAGCAGACATCCCGGGAGAAAAGAGACCCAGTACTTC | CASRHPGRKETQYF
TRBJ1-1 | TRBV9 | NA | NA | TGTGCCAGCAGCGTAGGGGGATTCACTGAAGCTTTCTTT | CASSVGGFTEAFF
TRBJ2-1 | TRBV2 | NA | TRBD2 | TGTGCCATAGGACTAGCGGGAGCTGGTGAGCAGTTCTTC | CAIGLAGAGEQFF
TRBJ2-3 | TRBV5-1 | NA | TRBD2 | TGCGCCAGCAACCCCCCGCGGGTGGGGAACTTAGCGGGAACAGATACGCAGTATTTT | CASNPPRVGNLAGTDTQYF
TRBJ1-1 | TRBV11-2 | NA | NA | TGTGCCAGCAGCATCCTGAACACTGAAGCTTTCTTT | CASSILNTEAFF
TRBJ2-2 | TRBV29-1 | NA | NA | TGCAGCGCCGGTAGCGAAAACACCGGGGAGCTGTTTTTT | CSAGSENTGELFF
TRBJ2-1 | TRBV5-6 | once | TRBD2 | TGTGCCAGCAAACCTCTAGCGGGAGCAGAGTTCTTC | CASKPLAGAEFF
TRBJ2-7 | TRBV5-1 | NA | NA | TGCGCCAGCAGCTTGGCAAACCCCTACGAGCAGTACTTC | CASSLANPYEQYF
TRBJ2-1 | TRBV7-9 | NA | NA | TGTGCCAGCAGCTTAGTACTTGGCGGGAACAACAATGAGCAGTTCTTC | CASSLVLGGNNNEQFF
TRBJ2-7 | TRBV27 | NA | TRBD2 | TGTGCCAGCAGTTTCGGTACTAGCGGCGCCTACGAGCAGTACTTC | CASSFGTSGAYEQYF
TRBJ2-1 | TRBV25-1 | NA | TRBD1 | TGTGCCAGCAGTCCGCAGGGGGCTTCCTACAATGAGCAGTTCTTC | CASSPQGASYNEQFF
TRBJ2-3 | TRBV1 | NA | NA | TGCACCAGCAGCCAAGATCTTTTGGCGGGAGGGCCCTTCGTTAGCACAGATACGCAGTATTTT | CTSSQDLLAGGPFVSTDTQYF
TRBJ1-4 | TRBV30 | NA | NA | TGTGCCTGGACCCAAGGGGCAACTAATGAAAAACTGTTTTTT | CAWTQGATNEKLFF
TRBJ2-7 | TRBV15 | NA | NA | TGTGCCACCAGCAGTCTGGGTAGCGTCTCCTACGAGCAGTACTTC | CATSSLGSVSYEQYF
TRBJ2-2 | TRBV27 | NA | NA | TGTGCCAGCAGTTCCCCCACTAGGGGCACCACCGGGGAGCTGTTTTTT | CASSSPTRGTTGELFF
TRBJ1-1 | TRBV9 | NA | NA | TGTGCCAGCAGCGTAGTCCCAGGGGCCGGGAACACTGAAGCTTTCTTT | CASSVVPGAGNTEAFF
TRBJ2-1 | TRBV5-4 | NA | NA | TGTGCCAGCAGCTTGGAGGGCCGGGATGAGCAGTTCTTC | CASSLEGRDEQFF
TRBJ2-3 | TRBV19 | NA | NA | TGTGCCAGTAGTATAGGGTACACAGATACGCAGTATTTT | CASSIGYTDTQYF
TRBJ1-2 | TRBV14 | NA | NA | TGTGCCAGCAGCCCTGGGTACAGTGGCTACACCTTC | CASSPGYSGYTF
TRBJ1-2 | TRBV19 | NA | TRBD1 | TGTGCCAGTAGTAAAGCCTTCGGGACAGGGGAAGTTTTGGATGGCTACACCTTC | CASSKAFGTGEVLDGYTF
TRBJ2-3 | TRBV7-2 | NA | NA | TGTGCCAGCAGCCCGACGAGGAGGGATACGCAGTATTTT | CASSPTRRDTQYF
TRBJ1-1 | TRBV4-1 | NA | NA | TGCGCCAGCAGCCAAGATTCGGGGACAGAAGCTTTCTTT | CASSQDSGTEAFF
TRBJ2-6 | TRBV4-1 | NA | NA | TGCGCCAGCAGCCAAGAGCGGGGTGGAGGGGCCAACGTCCTGACTTTC | CASSQERGGGANVLTF
TRBJ2-7 | TRBV7-8 | NA | NA | TGTGCCAGCAGCTTGATTTTGGGTAGTCAGAACTACGAGCAGTACTTC | CASSLILGSQNYEQYF
TRBJ2-4 | TRBV4-3 | NA | NA | TGCGCCAGCAGCCAAGGGACAGCGACTCTAGACATTCAGTACTTC | CASSQGTATLDIQYF
TRBJ2-7 | TRBV7-9 | NA | NA | TGTGCCAGCAGCCCCTCCAGCTCCTACGAGCAGTACTTC | CASSPSSSYEQYF
TRBJ2-1 | TRBV6-5 | NA | NA | TGTGCCAGCAGCCTCGGGGCCCCCTACAATGAGCAGTTCTTC | CASSLGAPYNEQFF
TRBJ2-7 | TRBV28 | NA | NA | TGTGCCAGCAGTTTAGGCAGGTCGAACTACGAGCAGTACTTC | CASSLGRSNYEQYF
TRBJ2-3 | TRBV27 | NA | TRBD2 | TGTGCCAGCAGCCGGGGGGGAACAGATACGCAGTATTTT | CASSRGGTDTQYF
TRBJ1-2 | TRBV5-6 | NA | NA | TGTGCCAGCAGACTTGGGACGCCATATGGCTACACCTTC | CASRLGTPYGYTF
TRBJ1-2 | TRBV2 | NA | NA | TGTGCCAGCAGTGGCAGGGAGCACTATGGCTACACCTTC | CASSGREHYGYTF
TRBJ2-1 | TRBV9 | NA | NA | TGTGCCAGCAGTAGGGCCCTTACTGAGCAGTTCTTC | CASSRALTEQFF
TRBJ2-7 | TRBV7-6 | NA | TRBD1 | TGTGCCAGCAGCCCCGGGACAGAGATTTACGAGCAGTACTTC | CASSPGTEIYEQYF
TRBJ2-7 | TRBV7-9 | NA | NA | TGTGCCAGCAGCCCACAGGGGACTAGAAGATACGAGCAGTACTTC | CASSPQGTRRYEQYF
TRBJ2-7 | TRBV11-2 | NA | TRBD2 | TGTGCCAGCAGGAGGCTAGCGGGAGTACGTTCTTACGAGCAGTACTTC | CASRRLAGVRSYEQYF
TRBJ2-6 | TRBV29-1 | NA | NA | TGCAGCGTTGAGGACACCAGCTCTGGGGCCAACGTCCTGACTTTC | CSVEDTSSGANVLTF
TRBJ2-7 | TRBV5-1 | few | TRBD1 | TGCGCCAGCAGCCCCGGGACAGGTGGCTACGAGCAGTACTTC | CASSPGTGGYEQYF
TRBJ2-7 | TRBV4-3 | NA | NA | TGCGCCAGCAGCCAAGTATCCGGAGGCGCCTACGAGCAGTACTTC | CASSQVSGGAYEQYF
TRBJ2-7 | TRBV29-1 | NA | TRBD1 | TGCAGCGTTGCGTGGACAGGGAATTACGAGCAGTACTTC | CSVAWTGNYEQYF